This T cell receptor (beta chain) derives from a study of metastatic and nonmetastatic thyroid tumors. This clone was observed at least ten times. Each patient went into thyroid surgery without having received any treatment. CDR1 is SNHLY and CDR2 is FYNNEI in the germline V gene. CDR3 length equals 12 residues. V was pared by 5 bases and J by 6 bases, with 8 bases between. TCRdb used MiXCR to call clones anew from the PCR reads. Of tens of thousands of clones listed, 13% are singletons. The sequenced material came from blood. This sequence was found in a female donor with papillary thyroid cancer or a benign thyroid nodule (not recorded which). Some clones in this sample may be carry-over from other donors' samples. This chain joins TRBV2 and TRBJ1-5; D remains ambiguous. The CDR3 region is CASSPPGQPQHF. In DNA form, the CDR3 reads TGTGCCAGCAGTCCACCAGGTCAGCCCCAGCATTTT.